This T cell receptor beta chain was recorded in a study of T cells expressing NK-cell markers (dated by TCRdb to the early 2020s). Some background on the complete study: Three sorted T-cell subsets (CD3+CD56+NKG2C+, CD3+CD56+NKG2C- and CD3+CD56-NKG2C+) from fewer than 10 donors had their TCR beta-chain repertoires profiled. Seven of the eight sequenced donors were HCMV-seropositive and one was HCMV-seronegative. Randomly selected healthy volunteers, three men and five women, were used as the eight sequenced donors. Libraries were sequenced as 2 x 150 bp reads on Illumina HiSeq 2000/2500, MiSeq or NextSeq.

Beyond this particular receptor, the publication reports: In six donors, the dominant CD3+CD56+NKG2C+ clonotypes were found to rank among the top 10 CD8+ clonotypes and to make up 1.0-7.0% of CD8+ T cells. Those dominant clonotypes were again the most abundant among CD3+CD56-NKG2C+ cells in a few donors, at about 25-60.1%. Whether the expanded NKG2C-expressing T cell clones were specific for HCMV antigens remained unclear.

The CDR3 covers 13 residues, taking in both the cysteine and the phenylalanine. No DNA was logged. CDR1 and CDR2 are drawn from the germline V gene: SGHAT, FQNNGV. In regard to this clonotype: The specificity of this receptor is unknown.

Instrument on record: Illumina HiSeq 2000. TCR beta cDNA libraries were prepared using 5'RACE template switching, which introduced a universal primer site and unique molecular identifiers. cDNA synthesis was primed from the TCR beta constant segment and was followed by two successive PCR amplification steps. For the original study's pipeline: MIGEC was used to demultiplex reads and group the reads by UMI, and MiTCR was used to assemble and quantify clonotypes. To exclude erroneous sequences, any TCR cDNA sequence not supported by at least two reads was discarded. The tcR package was used for downstream repertoire analysis, with clonotypes matched between fractions based on CDR3 nucleotide sequence plus V segment. VDJmatch was used to annotate antigen specificity against VDJdb, with one amino acid substitution allowed in CDR3. TCRdb reprocessed the reads, so every CDR3 protein sequence counts as one entry and DNA is not shown. The V and J calls and clone size come from TCRdb's table, not from the authors' own analysis. The sample table records roughly 350,000 distinct CDR3 sequences. The ten biggest clones cover roughly 5.2% of the sample.

A commercial ELISA kit detecting HCMV-specific IgG in serum was used to determine HCMV serostatus. Ficoll density gradient centrifugation was used to isolate peripheral blood mononuclear cells from blood. The clonotype originates from a man aged 18-70 years in good health. The chain joins TRBV11-2 to TRBJ2-3; TCRdb gives TRBD1 as the D gene, but with no DNA this cannot be confirmed. Material for sequencing was blood T cells: a sorted CD56 or NKG2C T cell subset, CD4+ or CD8+ T cells, or bulk PBMC T cells (not recorded which). The CDR3 region has the sequence CASRPRATDTQYF.